The 22 T cell receptor beta chains below all came from one sample that was sequenced in a study of blood T cell repertoires in COVID-19. Sequencing was performed with immunoSEQ multiplex PCR; in TCRdb, only in-frame clones are kept and a portion is missing. Here the sample spans around 55,000 clones, 80% to 90% being singletons. Sequences were obtained from peripheral blood. These receptors were obtained from a man aged 55 to 70 with acute or convalescent COVID-19.

The V gene is TRBV7-9, the J gene TRBJ1-2, with 7 bases lining up with TRBD1. The CDR3 covers 13 residues. Germline CDR1 SEHNR, CDR2 FQNEAQ (reference sequence). J gave up 3 bases and V 3 bases, and 1 base lay outside the gene matches. CDR3 bases: TGTGCCAGCAGCTTTACAGGGGACTATGGCTACACCTTC. Its translation is CASSFTGDYGYTF.

The V and J genes are TRBV19 and TRBJ1-6; weak D call: TRBD1 (6 bases). This CDR3 has 17 amino acids. The germline CDR1 and CDR2 sequences are LNHDA and SQIVND (reference sequence). V was trimmed by 8 bases and J by 0 bases, leaving 17 bases between them. CDR3 coding DNA: TGTGCCAGTTCCGGGACACAAACGAGCTCCTATAATTCACCCCTCCACTTT. Its protein is CASSGTQTSSYNSPLHF. The variable domain in full, with the rest retrieved from reference TRBV19 and TRBJ1-6, is DGGITQSPKYLFRKEGQNVTLSCEQNLNHDAMYWYRQDPGQGLRLIYYSQIVNDFQKGDIAEGYSVSREKKESFPLTVTSAQKNPTAFYLCASSGTQTSSYNSPLHFGNGTRLTVT.

The chain recombines TRBV27 with TRBJ2-7; 8 bases line up with TRBD1. V lost 5 bases and J lost 1; bases outside the gene matches: 7. The CDR3 consists of 15 residues. Per the germline V gene, CDR1 is MNHEY and CDR2 is SMNVEV (reference sequence). This CDR3 reads CASSLGTGDSYEQYF. CDR3 bases: TGTGCCAGCAGTCTTGGGACAGGAGATTCCTACGAGCAGTACTTC.

J is TRBJ1-2 and V is TRBV6-5; 7 bases line up with TRBD1. The CDR3 contains 11 residues. CDR1 is MNHEY, CDR2 SVGAGI, per germline. V was pared by 7 bases and J by 7 bases, with 3 bases of the junction left unmatched. This CDR3 reads CASIHRGGYTF. The DNA of the CDR3 is TGTGCCAGCATCCACAGGGGTGGCTACACCTTC.

The gene calls are TRBV11-2 and TRBJ1-1; unclear D gene. The CDR3 is 15 amino acids. The V end lost 6 bases, the J end lost 3 bases, and 17 bases lay between the germline ends. The germline V gene encodes CDR1 SGHAT and CDR2 FQNNGV. CDR3 residues: CASRESGRGDTEAFF. CDR3 in DNA: TGTGCCAGCAGAGAATCAGGTCGGGGAGACACTGAAGCTTTCTTT.

This clone was observed once. The V and J genes are TRBV19 and TRBJ2-1; D is perhaps TRBD2 (5 bases). CDR1 is LNHDA and CDR2 is SQIVND in the germline V gene (reference sequence). This CDR3 spans 11 amino acids. V lost 6 bases to trimming and J lost 5 bases, with 5 bases between them. The CDR3: CASSGNNEQFF. CDR3 DNA sequence: TGTGCCAGTAGCGGGAACAATGAGCAGTTCTTC.

The chain has TRBV7-6 and TRBJ2-7; 12 bases fit TRBD2. This CDR3 spans 15 amino acids. From germline, CDR1 is SGHVS and CDR2 FNYEAQ. Trimming at V came to 4 bases and at J to 5 bases, leaving 6 bases not matched to a gene. As DNA, the CDR3 is TGTGCCAGCAGCTCGACTAGCGGGAGTGCACACGAGCAGTACTTC. Translated: CASSSTSGSAHEQYF. Supplemented by reference TRBV7-6 and TRBJ2-7, the full variable domain reads GAGVSQSPRYKVTKRGQDVALRCDPISGHVSLYWYRQALGQGPEFLTYFNYEAQQDKSGLPNDRFSAERPEGSISTLTIQRTEQRDSAMYRCASSSTSGSAHEQYFGPGTRLTVT.

Here the CDR3 DNA reads TGTGCCAGCAGTGTACCGACAGGGTCGGGAAACACCATATATTTT. Protein: CASSVPTGSGNTIYF. J is TRBJ1-3 and V is TRBV25-1; 7 nucleotides align to TRBD1. CDR3 size: 15 residues. Germline loops: CDR1 MGHDK, CDR2 SYGVNS. The V and J ends lost 4 bases and 4 bases, in that order; junction bases with no gene match: 7.

The chain is built from TRBV14 and TRBJ1-2; D may be TRBD1 (5 bases). Germline CDR1 reads SGHDN; CDR2 reads FVKESK. Deletions cut 2 bases from V and 4 bases from J, with 11 bases between. This CDR3 contains 14 residues. The CDR3 coding sequence is TGTGCCAGCAGCCAACAGACAGTTTTCTATGGCTACACCTTC. It yields the protein CASSQQTVFYGYTF.

The genes are TRBV6-4 and TRBJ2-7; TRBD1 aligns across 8 bases. After removal of 6 bases from V and 2 bases from J, the junction contained 9 bases not matched to a gene. The CDR3 consists of 15 residues. Germline loops: CDR1 MRHNA, CDR2 SNTAGT. The CDR3 DNA sequence: TGTGCCAGCAGCTTAGAACAGGGGGGAGCCTACGAGCAGTACTTC. This translates into CASSLEQGGAYEQYF.

This clone appeared a single time. V and J are TRBV7-2 and TRBJ2-5; D perhaps matches TRBD2 (6 bases). This CDR3 has 14 amino acids. V was clipped by 4 bases and J by 5 bases, with 14 bases between them. Germline V gene sequence: CDR1 SGHTA, CDR2 FQGNSA. The CDR3 loop reads CASSSRTSGETQYF. The CDR3 DNA reads TGTGCCAGCAGCTCTCGGACGAGCGGGGAGACCCAGTACTTC. Full variable domain (outside the CDR3, taken from reference TRBV7-2 and TRBJ2-5): GAGVSQSPSNKVTEKGKDVELRCDPISGHTALYWYRQSLGQGLEFLIYFQGNSAPDKSGLPSDRFSAERTGGSVSTLTIQRTQQEDSAVYLCASSSRTSGETQYFGPGTRLLVL.

The chain couples TRBV29-1 to TRBJ2-5, with 11 bases aligning to TRBD2. The CDR3 is 15 residues long. In germline, CDR1 is SQVTM, CDR2 ANQGSEA. J was trimmed by 4 bases and V by 7 bases; bases with no gene match: 11. The CDR3 here is CSATIAGGLAETQYF. CDR3 in DNA: TGCAGCGCGACGATAGCGGGAGGGCTTGCAGAGACCCAGTACTTC. The entire variable domain, with the rest obtained from reference TRBV29-1 and TRBJ2-5, is as follows: SAVISQKPSRDICQRGTSLTIQCQVDSQVTMMFWYRQQPGQSLTLIATANQGSEATYESGFVIDKFPISRPNLTFSTLTVSNMSPEDSSIYLCSATIAGGLAETQYFGPGTRLLVL.

J is TRBJ1-1 and V is TRBV7-2; a weak D match, TRBD1 (6 bases). V shed 4 bases and J shed 12 bases, with 15 bases lying between them. This CDR3 has 12 residues. CDR1 is SGHTA, CDR2 FQGNSA, per germline. This chain's CDR3 is CASSSRQDRSFF. In nucleotides, the CDR3 is TGTGCCAGCAGCTCCCGACAGGATAGGTCTTTCTTT.

This chain links TRBV6-5 with TRBJ1-6; 8 nucleotides line up with TRBD1. V lost 6 bases to trimming and J lost 5 bases; unmatched junction nucleotides: 0. The germline V gene encodes CDR1 MNHEY and CDR2 SVGAGI. CDR3 length: 13 residues. In DNA, the CDR3 is TGTGCCAGCAGGGACAGGGATAATTCACCCCTCCACTTT. Translating gives CASRDRDNSPLHF.

The chain joins TRBV5-1 to TRBJ2-1; 11 nucleotides agree with TRBD2. The CDR3 has 16 amino acids. Germline loops: CDR1 SGHRS, CDR2 YFSETQ. V lost 3 bases to trimming and J lost 5 bases; unmatched junction nucleotides: 7. CDR3 sequence reads: CASSSYSGRADNEQFF. The DNA for the CDR3 is TGCGCCAGCAGCTCATATAGCGGGAGGGCCGACAATGAGCAGTTCTTC.

The chain couples TRBV5-1 to TRBJ1-1, with 9 bases that match TRBD1. With V trimmed by 3 bases and J by 1 base, 4 bases remained unmatched. Germline assignment: CDR1 SGHRS and CDR2 YFSETQ. The CDR3 has 15 amino acids. The CDR3 sequence is CASSSRTGANTEAFF. DNA of the CDR3: TGCGCCAGCAGCTCCCGGACAGGGGCGAACACTGAAGCTTTCTTT.

V is TRBV6-1 and J is TRBJ2-3; TRBD2 is a possible D gene (5 bases). The CDR3 is made up of 16 amino acids. CDR1 MNHNS and CDR2 SASEGT come from the germline V gene. Trimming removed 3 bases at V and 0 bases at J, with 13 bases between. The CDR3 DNA reads TGTGCCAGCAGTGACCTCGGGATCGGTAGCACAGATACGCAGTATTTT. Translation: CASSDLGIGSTDTQYF.

This chain uses TRBV6-5 with TRBJ2-1; D is unclear. This CDR3 comprises 15 residues. With 0 bases removed from V and 7 bases from J, the gap between germline ends came to 13 bases. Per germline, CDR1 MNHEY and CDR2 SVGAGI. The CDR3 reads CASSYSSVTRNEQFF. The CDR3 DNA reads as TGTGCCAGCAGTTACTCGAGTGTGACGAGGAATGAGCAGTTCTTC.

The rearrangement joins TRBV28 to TRBJ2-3; 14 bases line up with TRBD2. The J segment lost 2 bases and the V segment lost 5 bases, leaving 12 bases of the junction unmatched. This CDR3 is 19 amino acids long. CDR1 is MDHEN and CDR2 is SYDVKM in the germline V gene. This CDR3 is CASSPTVGLAGDHTDTQYF. DNA of the CDR3: TGTGCCAGCAGTCCAACCGTGGGACTAGCGGGGGATCACACAGATACGCAGTATTTT.

V usage is TRBV24-1 and J usage is TRBJ2-2; D call uncertain. CDR3 length: 15 residues. V dropped 4 bases and J dropped 5 bases, with 13 bases sitting between them. Germline V gene lookup returns CDR1 KGHDR and CDR2 SFDVKD. The CDR3 nucleotides are TGTGCCACCAGTGACCCCACCCGAGCTACCGGGGAGCTGTTTTTT. Its protein product is CATSDPTRATGELFF.

The sample holds one count of this clone. The V call is TRBV7-3, the J call TRBJ2-1, with a weak D call TRBD2 (5 bases). CDR3 length equals 14 residues. V lost 5 bases to trimming and J lost 6 bases, with 14 bases between them. From germline, CDR1 is SGHTA and CDR2 FQGTGA. CDR3 sequence (DNA): TGTGCCAGCAGCCGGAGAGGGATTCTCAATGAGCAGTTCTTC. Encoded protein: CASSRRGILNEQFF.

The chain joins TRBV18 to TRBJ1-4; 7 bases are a match to TRBD1. Germline loops: CDR1 KGHSH, CDR2 LQKENI. After removal of 2 bases from V and 5 bases from J, the junction contained 5 bases not matched to a gene. CDR3 size: 15 residues. CDR3 sequence reads: CASSPGTGENEKLFF. The CDR3 DNA reads as TGTGCCAGCTCACCAGGAACAGGGGAAAATGAAAAACTGTTTTTT.